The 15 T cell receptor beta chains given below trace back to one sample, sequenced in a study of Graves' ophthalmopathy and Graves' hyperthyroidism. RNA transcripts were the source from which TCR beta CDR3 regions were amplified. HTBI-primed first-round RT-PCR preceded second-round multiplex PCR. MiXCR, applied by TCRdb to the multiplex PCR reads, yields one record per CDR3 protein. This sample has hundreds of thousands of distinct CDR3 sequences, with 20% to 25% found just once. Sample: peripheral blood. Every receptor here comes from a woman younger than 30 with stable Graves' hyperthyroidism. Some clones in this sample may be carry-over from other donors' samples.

Written as DNA, the CDR3 is TGTGCCAGCAGTTACTCTACACCGGGCACTGAAGCTTTCTTT. Amino acids: CASSYSTPGTEAFF. The V gene is TRBV6-5, the J gene TRBJ1-1; no clear D. The V end was cut by 0 bases, the J end by 4 bases, with 9 bases between. This CDR3 contains 14 residues. Germline loops: CDR1 MNHEY, CDR2 SVGAGI.

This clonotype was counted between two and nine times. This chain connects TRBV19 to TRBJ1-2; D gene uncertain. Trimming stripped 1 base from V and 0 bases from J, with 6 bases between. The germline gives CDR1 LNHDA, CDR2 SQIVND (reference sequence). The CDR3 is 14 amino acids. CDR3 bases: TGTGCCAGTAGTATAGCTCTGACTAACTATGGCTACACCTTC. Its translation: CASSIALTNYGYTF.

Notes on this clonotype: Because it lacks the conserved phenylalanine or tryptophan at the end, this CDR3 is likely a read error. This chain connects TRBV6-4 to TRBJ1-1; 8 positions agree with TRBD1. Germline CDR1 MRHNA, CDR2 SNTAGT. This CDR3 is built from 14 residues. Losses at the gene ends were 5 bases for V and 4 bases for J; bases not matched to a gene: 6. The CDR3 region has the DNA TGTGCCAGCAGTTCTCAGGGGGCGGGCACTGAAGCTTTCTTG. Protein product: CASSSQGAGTEAFL.

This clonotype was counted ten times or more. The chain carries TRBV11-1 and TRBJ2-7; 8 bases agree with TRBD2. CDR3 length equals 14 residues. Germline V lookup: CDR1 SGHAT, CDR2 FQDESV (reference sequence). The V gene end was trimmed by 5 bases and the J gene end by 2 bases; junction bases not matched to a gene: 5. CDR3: CASSGLGLAYEQYF. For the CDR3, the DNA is TGTGCCAGCAGCGGACTGGGACTAGCCTACGAGCAGTACTTC.

The CDR3 loop is CSASVTGVNTEAFF. The CDR3 DNA is TGCAGCGCAAGCGTAACAGGGGTGAACACTGAAGCTTTCTTT. The V gene is TRBV29-1, the J gene TRBJ1-1; 7 bases line up with TRBD1. Germline values: CDR1 SQVTM, CDR2 ANQGSEA. CDR3 length equals 14 residues. With 7 bases clipped from V and 0 bases from J, the junction kept 8 bases outside the gene matches.

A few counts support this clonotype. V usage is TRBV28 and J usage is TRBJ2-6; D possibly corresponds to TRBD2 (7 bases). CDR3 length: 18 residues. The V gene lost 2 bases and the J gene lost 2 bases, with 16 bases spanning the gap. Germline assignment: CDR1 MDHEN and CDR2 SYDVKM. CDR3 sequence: CASSLRVGGVPGANVLTF. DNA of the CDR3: TGTGCCAGCAGTTTACGGGTAGGGGGGGTGCCTGGGGCCAACGTCCTGACTTTC.

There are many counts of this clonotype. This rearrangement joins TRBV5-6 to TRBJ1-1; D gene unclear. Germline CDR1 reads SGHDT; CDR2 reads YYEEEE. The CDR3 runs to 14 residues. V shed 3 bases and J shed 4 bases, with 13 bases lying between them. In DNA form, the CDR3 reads TGTGCCAGCAGCTGGAGACGGCCAGGCACTGAAGCTTTCTTT. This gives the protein CASSWRRPGTEAFF.

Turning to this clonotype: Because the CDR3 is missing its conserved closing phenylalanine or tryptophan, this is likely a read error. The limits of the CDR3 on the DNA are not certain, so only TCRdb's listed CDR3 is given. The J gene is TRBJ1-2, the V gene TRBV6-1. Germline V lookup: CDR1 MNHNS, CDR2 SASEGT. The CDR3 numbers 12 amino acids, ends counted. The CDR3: CASSEVGYGYTV.

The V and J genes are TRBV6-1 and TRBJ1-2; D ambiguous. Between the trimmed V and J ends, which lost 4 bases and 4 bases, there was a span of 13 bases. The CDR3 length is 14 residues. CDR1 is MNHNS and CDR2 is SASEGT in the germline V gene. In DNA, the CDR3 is TGTGCCAGCAGTGGCGAACCGGGAACCTATGGCTACACCTTC. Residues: CASSGEPGTYGYTF.

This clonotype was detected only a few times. The CDR3 sequence: CASSRAGYTGELFF. For the CDR3, the DNA is TGTGCCAGCAGTCGGGCAGGGTACACCGGGGAGCTGTTTTTT. This chain connects TRBV25-1 to TRBJ2-2, with D tentatively TRBD1 (5 bases). Deletions cut 5 bases from V and 3 bases from J, with 10 bases between. CDR1 and CDR2 (germline): MGHDK, SYGVNS. This CDR3 has 14 amino acids. The full variable domain, rest sourced from reference TRBV25-1 and TRBJ2-2, is EADIYQTPRYLVIGTGKKITLECSQTMGHDKMYWYQQDPGMELHLIHYSYGVNSTEKGDLSSESTVSRIRTEHFPLTLESARPSHTSQYLCASSRAGYTGELFFGEGSRLTVL.

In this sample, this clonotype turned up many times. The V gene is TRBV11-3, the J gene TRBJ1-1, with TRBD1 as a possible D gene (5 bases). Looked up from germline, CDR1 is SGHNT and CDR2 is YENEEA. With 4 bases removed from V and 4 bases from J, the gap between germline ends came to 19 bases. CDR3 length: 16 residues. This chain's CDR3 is CASSSTETVVGTEAFF. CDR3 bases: TGTGCCAGCAGCTCGACAGAGACGGTGGTTGGCACTGAAGCTTTCTTT.

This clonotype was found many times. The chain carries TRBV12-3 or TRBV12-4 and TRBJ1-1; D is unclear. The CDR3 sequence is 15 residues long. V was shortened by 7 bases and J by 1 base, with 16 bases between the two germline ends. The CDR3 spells CASTPLGQANTEAFF. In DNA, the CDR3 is TGTGCCAGCACCCCCCTCGGGCAGGCGAACACTGAAGCTTTCTTT.

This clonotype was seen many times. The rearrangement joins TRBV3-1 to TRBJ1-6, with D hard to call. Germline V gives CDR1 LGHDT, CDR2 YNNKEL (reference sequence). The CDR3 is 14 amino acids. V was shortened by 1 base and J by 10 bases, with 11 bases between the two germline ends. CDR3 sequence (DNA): TGTGCCAGCAGCCAAGTCGCTGGGAACTCACCCCTCCACTTT. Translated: CASSQVAGNSPLHF.

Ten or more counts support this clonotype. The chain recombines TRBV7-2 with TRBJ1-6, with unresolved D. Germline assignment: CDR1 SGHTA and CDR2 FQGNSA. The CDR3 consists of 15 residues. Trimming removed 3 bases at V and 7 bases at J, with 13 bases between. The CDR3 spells CASSFGSAENSPLHF. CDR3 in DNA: TGTGCCAGCAGCTTCGGGTCAGCTGAAAATTCACCCCTCCACTTT. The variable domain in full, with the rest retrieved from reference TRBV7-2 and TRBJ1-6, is GAGVSQSPSNKVTEKGKDVELRCDPISGHTALYWYRQSLGQGLEFLIYFQGNSAPDKSGLPSDRFSAERTGGSVSTLTIQRTQQEDSAVYLCASSFGSAENSPLHFGNGTRLTVT.

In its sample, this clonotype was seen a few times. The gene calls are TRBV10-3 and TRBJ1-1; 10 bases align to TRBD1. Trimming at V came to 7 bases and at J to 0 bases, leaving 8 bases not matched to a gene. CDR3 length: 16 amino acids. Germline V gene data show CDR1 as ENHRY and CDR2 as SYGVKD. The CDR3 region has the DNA TGTGCCATCAAGCCGGGACAGGGGTTATTGAACACTGAAGCTTTCTTT. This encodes CAIKPGQGLLNTEAFF.